The 4 T cell receptor beta chains presented below share a single source sample, sequenced in a study of response to subunit inactivated influenza vaccine. MiXCR was run by TCRdb on the RT-PCR reads, yielding one entry per CDR3 protein. In the table there are some 800,000 distinct CDR3 sequences, 20% to 25% of which are singletons. Sequencing used PBMCs from blood, obtained 5 to 6 days after vaccination. These receptors originate from a man between 45 and 60 years old who received an inactivated influenza vaccine.

This clonotype has more than one count but fewer than ten. The chain employs TRBV4-3 and TRBJ1-1; D is unclear. V was trimmed by 3 bases and J by 6 bases, leaving 14 bases between them. The CDR3 is 14 amino acids. CDR1 is LGHNA and CDR2 is YSLEER in the germline V gene. The CDR3: CASSHGLGSAEAFF. CDR3 in DNA: TGCGCCAGCAGCCACGGTTTGGGGAGCGCTGAAGCTTTCTTT.

This chain links TRBV29-1 with TRBJ1-1; a weak D match, TRBD1 (5 bases). The CDR3 runs to 14 residues. Germline CDR1 SQVTM, CDR2 ANQGSEA. The V gene lost 2 bases and the J gene lost 2 bases, with 12 bases spanning the gap. The CDR3 spells CSVETRQRNTEAFF. The CDR3, as DNA: TGCAGCGTTGAAACCAGACAGCGCAACACTGAAGCTTTCTTT. The full variable domain, in which reference TRBV29-1 and TRBJ1-1 provide the parts outside the CDR3, is SAVISQKPSRDICQRGTSLTIQCQVDSQVTMMFWYRQQPGQSLTLIATANQGSEATYESGFVIDKFPISRPNLTFSTLTVSNMSPEDSSIYLCSVETRQRNTEAFFGQGTRLTVV.

This clonotype was seen repeatedly, ten times or more. The V call is TRBV5-1, the J call TRBJ2-2; 8 bases are shared with TRBD1. After removal of 6 bases from V and 3 bases from J, the junction contained 7 bases not matched to a gene. The CDR3 loop spans 15 amino acids. Germline loops: CDR1 SGHRS, CDR2 YFSETQ. The CDR3 loop reads CASTPGTGDTGELFF. The CDR3 DNA is TGCGCCAGCACACCAGGGACAGGCGACACCGGGGAGCTGTTTTTT.

In its sample, this clonotype was seen a few times. The V call is TRBV5-1, the J call TRBJ2-3; D is ambiguous. This CDR3 region has 16 residues. Germline CDR1 is SGHRS and CDR2 is YFSETQ. Trimming took 0 bases from V and 2 from J, leaving 13 bases between them. In nucleotides, the CDR3 is TGCGCCAGCAGCTTGGACCAATCACAACCCACAGATACGCAGTATTTT. Encoded protein: CASSLDQSQPTDTQYF.